The 22 T cell receptor beta chains below all came from one sample that was sequenced in a study of blood T cell repertoires in COVID-19. Data came from immunoSEQ multiplex PCR; TCRdb stores just in-frame clones and leaves some out. The sample lists 120,000 to 150,000 clones, 75% to 85% occurring once. The source material was peripheral blood. Receptors originate from an elderly woman with acute or convalescent COVID-19.

J is TRBJ1-6 and V is TRBV5-6, with 9 bases aligning to TRBD1. CDR1 SGHDT and CDR2 YYEEEE come from the germline V gene. V trimming: 3 bases; J trimming: 9 bases; junction bases outside the gene matches: 10. This CDR3 contains 16 residues. CDR3 in amino acids: CASSYQPGQGISPLHF. The CDR3 nucleotides read TGTGCCAGCAGCTACCAACCGGGACAGGGTATTTCACCCCTCCACTTT.

The V gene is TRBV2, the J gene TRBJ2-7; 9 bases align to TRBD2. The trim removed 4 bases at V and 3 bases at J, leaving 4 bases unmatched. CDR3 length equals 14 residues. Germline values: CDR1 SNHLY, CDR2 FYNNEI. CDR3 in DNA: TGTGCCAGCAGTGGATTAGCGGGGGTCTACGAGCAGTACTTC. It codes for CASSGLAGVYEQYF. Drawing the rest from reference TRBV2 and TRBJ2-7, the complete variable domain is EPEVTQTPSHQVTQMGQEVILRCVPISNHLYFYWYRQILGQKVEFLVSFYNNEISEKSEIFDDQFSVERPDGSNFTLKIRSTKLEDSAMYFCASSGLAGVYEQYFGPGTRLTVT.

This rearrangement joins TRBV11-2 to TRBJ2-1, with D possibly being TRBD1 (5 bases). Germline V lookup: CDR1 SGHAT, CDR2 FQNNGV. The CDR3 is 11 residues long. V was cut by 1 base and J by 14 bases, with 9 bases left in between. The CDR3 sequence is CASSLGTKEFF. In DNA, the CDR3 is TGTGCCAGCAGCTTAGGGACAAAGGAGTTCTTC.

In this sample, this clone turned up once. The chain combines TRBV27 with TRBJ1-1; 8 bases line up with TRBD1. Trimming took 5 bases from V and 4 from J; bases not matched to a gene: 12. CDR3 length equals 16 residues. Germline-derived CDR1 and CDR2 are MNHEY and SMNVEV (reference sequence). The CDR3 region is CASSPGAQGVATEAFF. CDR3 DNA: TGTGCCAGCAGTCCCGGAGCACAGGGGGTTGCCACTGAAGCTTTCTTT.

CDR3 bases: TGTGCCAGCAGTTTCGGAGGGGAGCAGTACTTC. It yields the protein CASSFGGEQYF. The V call is TRBV11-2, the J call TRBJ2-7, with D perhaps TRBD2 (6 bases). This CDR3 is built from 11 residues. CDR1 is SGHAT and CDR2 is FQNNGV in the germline V gene. Trimming removed 6 bases at V and 7 bases at J, with 10 bases between.

V gene TRBV7-8 combines with J gene TRBJ2-1; 10 positions agree with TRBD2. This CDR3 contains 16 residues. CDR1 SGHVS and CDR2 FQNEAQ come from the germline V gene. The V gene end was trimmed by 0 bases and the J gene end by 3 bases; junction bases not matched to a gene: 2. CDR3 loop: CASSLALAGFYNEQFF. The DNA of the CDR3 is TGTGCCAGCAGCTTAGCACTAGCGGGGTTCTACAATGAGCAGTTCTTC.

The genes are TRBV3-1 (or the pseudogene TRBV3-2) and TRBJ2-4; D is possibly TRBD2 (5 bases). The germline V gene has CDR1 LGHDT and CDR2 YNNKEL (reference sequence). Trimming shortened V by 0 bases and J by 9 bases, and 12 bases separated the two germline ends. The CDR3 sequence is 14 residues long. The CDR3 bases are TGTGCCAGCAGCCAAGATCTGAGCGGAGGCATTCAGTACTTC. Translation gives CASSQDLSGGIQYF.

Concerning this clone: A read error may account for a junction end that differs from germline. CDR3 nucleotides: TGTGCCAGCTCCCCACCATCGCGGGGAGCCTACGAGCAGTACTTC. This translates into CASSPPSRGAYEQYF. V and J are TRBV18 and TRBJ2-7; weak D call: TRBD2 (6 bases). CDR3 length: 15 amino acids. From germline, CDR1 is KGHSH and CDR2 LQKENI.

This chain joins TRBV14 and TRBJ2-2; D remains ambiguous. V lost 0 bases and J 7 bases, leaving 15 bases between the germline ends. CDR3 length: 16 residues. Germline V gives CDR1 SGHDN, CDR2 FVKESK. The CDR3 here is CASSQEDSTLGGELFF. CDR3 bases: TGTGCCAGCAGCCAAGAAGACTCCACCTTGGGCGGGGAGCTGTTTTTT.

This chain connects TRBV30 to TRBJ2-7; a possible D gene is TRBD1 (5 bases). The CDR3 has 14 amino acids. Germline V lookup: CDR1 GTSNPN, CDR2 SVGIG (reference sequence). V was shortened by 4 bases and J by 2 bases, with 15 bases between the two germline ends. The CDR3 region is CAWNLGAITYEQYF. The CDR3 DNA reads as TGTGCCTGGAATTTAGGGGCTATCACCTACGAGCAGTACTTC.

The rearrangement links TRBV10-3 to TRBJ1-3; 8 bases align to TRBD1. This CDR3 spans 14 amino acids. After removal of 4 bases from V and 4 bases from J, the junction contained 3 bases not matched to a gene. Germline V CDR1 and CDR2: ENHRY, SYGVKD. The CDR3 DNA is TGTGCCATCAGTGCAGGGGGCGTCGGAAACACCATATATTTT. As protein: CAISAGGVGNTIYF.

V and J are TRBV6-5 and TRBJ2-5; D gene ambiguous. Germline V CDR1 and CDR2: MNHEY, SVGAGI. V gave up 5 bases and J gave up 3 bases, with 4 bases separating them. This CDR3 has 11 amino acids. CDR3 DNA sequence: TGTGCCAGCAGTACAAAAGAGACCCAGTACTTC. Amino acids: CASSTKETQYF.

This clone has just a few counts. The chain has TRBV10-3 and TRBJ1-4; 7 positions match TRBD1. The germline CDR1 and CDR2 sequences are ENHRY and SYGVKD. V was pared by 8 bases and J by 5 bases, with 8 bases of the junction left unmatched. This CDR3 has 14 residues. The CDR3 region has the DNA TGTGCCATCCGCCCCGGGACAGAGAATGAAAAACTGTTTTTT. It specifies CAIRPGTENEKLFF.

J is TRBJ1-2 and V is TRBV9; 7 nucleotides line up with TRBD1. Germline values: CDR1 SGDLS, CDR2 YYNGEE. The CDR3 covers 19 residues. The ends lost 0 bases at V and 0 bases at J; junction bases unmatched: 14. The CDR3 bases are TGTGCCAGCAGCGTAGACACAACGGACAGGCCGTACGCTAACTATGGCTACACCTTC. This encodes CASSVDTTDRPYANYGYTF.

V is TRBV28 and J is TRBJ2-7; 7 bases map to TRBD1. CDR3 length equals 14 residues. The J segment lost 2 bases and the V segment lost 6 bases, leaving 7 bases of the junction unmatched. Germline V gives CDR1 MDHEN, CDR2 SYDVKM. The DNA of the CDR3 is TGTGCCAGCAGGGCAACAGGGGTCCCCTACGAGCAGTACTTC. The encoded protein is CASRATGVPYEQYF.

CDR3 protein: CASSPQENGYTF. The CDR3 nucleotides read TGTGCCAGCTCACCACAGGAGAATGGCTACACCTTC. The V and J genes are TRBV18 and TRBJ1-2; D is undetermined. V shed 1 base and J shed 6 bases, with 6 bases lying between them. Germline assignment: CDR1 KGHSH and CDR2 LQKENI. This CDR3 has 12 residues. Full variable domain (missing parts from reference TRBV18 and TRBJ1-2): NAGVMQNPRHLVRRRGQEARLRCSPMKGHSHVYWYRQLPEEGLKFMVYLQKENIIDESGMPKERFSAEFPKEGPSILRIQQVVRGDSAAYFCASSPQENGYTFGSGTRLTVV.

The gene calls are TRBV19 and TRBJ1-2; tentatively, D is TRBD1 (5 bases). CDR3 length: 14 amino acids. Per germline, CDR1 LNHDA and CDR2 SQIVND (reference sequence). Trimming stripped 6 bases from V and 6 bases from J, with 17 bases between. The CDR3 DNA is TGTGCCAGTAGCACCCGGACACTCACGCATGGCTACACCTTC. Protein sequence: CASSTRTLTHGYTF.

This chain connects TRBV3-1 (or the pseudogene TRBV3-2) to TRBJ1-3; D remains ambiguous. V shed 0 bases and J shed 0 bases, with 6 bases lying between them. Germline CDR1 and CDR2: LGHDT and YNNKEL (reference sequence). This CDR3 region has 15 residues. The CDR3 nucleotides are TGTGCCAGCAGCCAAGATATTAACTCTGGAAACACCATATATTTT. Translated, it gives CASSQDINSGNTIYF.

The chain links TRBV9 to TRBJ1-1; possibly TRBD1 for D (6 bases). CDR3 length: 18 amino acids. The V end lost 3 bases, the J end lost 1 base, and 22 bases lay between the germline ends. The germline gives CDR1 SGDLS, CDR2 YYNGEE. The CDR3 DNA follows: TGTGCCAGCAGCGACAACCTGAATATTACAGGGAAGAACACTGAAGCTTTCTTT. Protein product: CASSDNLNITGKNTEAFF.

This clone has just a few counts. CDR3 nucleotides: TGTGCCAGCAGTGATTGGGTCGGGGGGCGGGAGACCCAGTACTTC. Residues: CASSDWVGGRETQYF. The chain uses TRBV2 and TRBJ2-5, with TRBD2 as a possible D gene (7 bases). This CDR3 is 15 amino acids long. V lost 3 bases and J 5 bases, leaving 16 bases between the germline ends. Germline V gene data show CDR1 as SNHLY and CDR2 as FYNNEI.

The chain recombines TRBV5-1 with TRBJ2-1; tentative D call: TRBD1 (6 bases). There are 13 residues in the CDR3. V gave up 0 bases and J gave up 8 bases, with 9 bases separating them. Germline values: CDR1 SGHRS, CDR2 YFSETQ. DNA of the CDR3: TGCGCCAGCAGCTTGGTTGGGGGCTATGAGCAGTTCTTC. Encoded protein: CASSLVGGYEQFF.

The gene calls are TRBV29-1 and TRBJ2-7; tentatively, D is TRBD2 (6 bases). V lost 4 bases to trimming and J lost 3 bases, with 10 bases between them. Per the germline V gene, CDR1 is SQVTM and CDR2 is ANQGSEA. The CDR3 covers 12 residues. CDR3: CSVVSSDYEQYF. CDR3 bases: TGCAGCGTTGTATCTAGCGACTACGAGCAGTACTTC.